This T cell receptor beta chain was identified in a study of spatial heterogeneity in lung cancer. Study-level information: Beta-chain sequences consistently outnumbered alpha-chain sequences in detection.

Germline CDR1 is ENHRY and CDR2 is SYGVKD. The CDR3 spans 12 residues. With 4 bases removed from V and 8 bases from J, the gap between germline ends came to 9 bases. This clonotype appeared many times. A library prepared for alpha chains yielded this beta chain as an off-target read; its size is of little meaning. Every TCR cDNA molecule bore a unique molecular identifier. Using its own MiXCR run on the 5' RACE reads, TCRdb lists one record per CDR3 protein. Of approximately 11,000 distinct CDR3 sequences listed, roughly 4% are singletons. Stated time point: sample taken at primary tumor resection. TCRs were sequenced from unsorted whole RNA of tumor, nontumor lung or PBMC. A total of around 76 untreated early-stage non-small cell lung cancer patients served as donors.

The chain links TRBV10-3 to TRBJ2-1; D uncertain. The sequence was obtained from a male donor with early-stage non-small cell lung cancer. Sample: normal lung tissue next to the tumor, taken at surgery. The CDR3 nucleotides read TGTGCCATCAGTGGGTCTAGGTATGAGCAGTTCTTC. Translated: CAISGSRYEQFF.